The 20 T cell receptor beta chains in this list originate from one sample, sequenced in a study of shared clonotypes between healthy human individuals (dated by TCRdb to 2020 to 2021). Library prep was done by the immunoSEQ multiplex PCR assay. The table comes from immuneACCESS by way of TCRdb, which keeps in-frame sequences with V and J called. Part of the clones is missing from these tables; in studies checked, under half for an unresolved V gene and the rest for unknown reasons. In this sample the table shows roughly 720,000 clones, around 90% of which occur a single time. The ten top clones hold 34% of the sample. The specimen was memory CD8+ T cells from PBMCs. The cell subset or site label on this specimen signifies: CD45RO+ cells pooled with CCR7-negative TemRA cells. The receptors come from a man younger than 30 in good health. Some clones in this sample may be carry-over from other donors' samples.

CDR3 nucleotide sequence: TGTGCCAGCAGCTTGTACCAGGGAGTACTCGAGCAGTACTTC. Amino acids: CASSLYQGVLEQYF. The genes are TRBV11-2 and TRBJ2-7; TRBD1 or TRBD2 may be the D gene (5 bases each). The CDR3 contains 14 residues. CDR1 SGHAT and CDR2 FQNNGV come from the germline V gene. V gave up 3 bases and J gave up 6 bases, with 15 bases separating them.

This chain uses TRBV6-5 with TRBJ2-3; 8 bases agree with TRBD1. After removal of 1 base from V and 0 bases from J, the junction contained 0 bases not matched to a gene. This CDR3 has 15 residues. The germline V gene encodes CDR1 MNHEY and CDR2 SVGAGI. In nucleotides, the CDR3 is TGTGCCAGCAGTTACTGGACAGGGAGCACAGATACGCAGTATTTT. This sequence encodes CASSYWTGSTDTQYF.

The J gene is TRBJ2-7, the V gene TRBV5-5, with D unresolved. The germline V gene has CDR1 SGHKS and CDR2 YYEKEE (reference sequence). The CDR3 sequence is 15 residues long. Trimming cost V 4 bases and J 2 bases, with 16 bases left between them. The CDR3 is CASSVWTGGAYEQYF. For the CDR3, the DNA is TGTGCCAGCAGCGTATGGACCGGCGGTGCCTACGAGCAGTACTTC.

The V gene is TRBV5-1, the J gene TRBJ2-7; the match to TRBD1 covers 8 bases. The ends lost 4 bases at V and 9 bases at J; junction bases unmatched: 9. CDR1 is SGHRS and CDR2 is YFSETQ in the germline V gene. This CDR3 region has 13 residues. In nucleotides, the CDR3 is TGCGCCAGCAGCGGGGGGACAGGTGAAGGGCAGTACTTC. Translation: CASSGGTGEGQYF.

The CDR3 DNA sequence: TGTGCCAGCAGCCACCCCCGACAGGGAATTCACGAGCAGTACTTC. The encoded protein is CASSHPRQGIHEQYF. This chain connects TRBV7-2 to TRBJ2-7, with 7 bases identical to TRBD1. V lost 5 bases, J lost 5 bases, and 12 bases stayed unmatched. CDR1 and CDR2 from the germline V gene are SGHTA and FQGNSA. This CDR3 has 15 amino acids.

The J gene is TRBJ2-1, the V gene TRBV29-1, with D possibly TRBD2 on 6 matching bases. Germline-derived CDR1 and CDR2 are SQVTM and ANQGSEA. V lost 8 bases and J lost 3, with 14 bases in between. The length of the CDR3 is 13 residues. The CDR3 region is CSTSWGDYNEQFF. CDR3 nucleotides: TGCAGCACCAGTTGGGGGGACTACAATGAGCAGTTCTTC.

The chain's CDR3 is CASSLVMGLGNEQFF. The CDR3 DNA sequence: TGTGCCAGCAGCCTGGTAATGGGTTTGGGGAATGAGCAGTTCTTC. The chain has TRBV27 and TRBJ2-1; D is unclear. The CDR3 sequence is 15 residues long. Germline V gene lookup returns CDR1 MNHEY and CDR2 SMNVEV (reference sequence). Between the trimmed V and J ends, which lost 6 bases and 7 bases, there was a span of 19 bases.

The CDR3 DNA follows: TGTGCCAGTAGTACCCGGGAGGACTATGGCTACACCTTC. Encoded protein: CASSTREDYGYTF. The chain joins TRBV19 to TRBJ1-2; no clear D. V shed 4 bases and J shed 3 bases, with 9 bases lying between them. Germline V gives CDR1 LNHDA, CDR2 SQIVND (reference sequence). This CDR3 has 13 amino acids.

This chain links TRBV5-1 with TRBJ2-7; 12 nucleotides line up with TRBD2. The CDR3 totals 17 residues. Germline V gene lookup returns CDR1 SGHRS and CDR2 YFSETQ. J lost 7 bases, V lost 0 bases, and 11 bases had no gene match. CDR3 nucleotide sequence: TGCGCCAGCAGCTTGGGACTAGCGGGAGTGGGTTCGTGGGAGCAGTACTTC. Translation: CASSLGLAGVGSWEQYF.

In nucleotides, the CDR3 is TGTGCCAGCAGCGGGGGACAGTTCTCCGAGCAGTACTTC. Translating gives CASSGGQFSEQYF. The chain combines TRBV11-3 with TRBJ2-7; 7 bases are a match to TRBD1. Germline CDR1 and CDR2: SGHNT and YENEEA. The CDR3 sequence is 13 residues long. V gave up 5 bases and J gave up 6 bases; unmatched junction bases: 7.

The CDR3, as DNA: TGTGCCAGCAGCTTAGGAAGGACGGAAGCTAACTATGGCTACACCTTC. Protein product: CASSLGRTEANYGYTF. The gene calls are TRBV7-9 and TRBJ1-2; D gene unclear. Between the trimmed V and J ends, which lost 1 base and 0 bases, there was a span of 12 bases. This CDR3 has 16 amino acids. The V gene's germline CDR1 is SEHNR and CDR2 FQNEAQ (reference sequence).

In DNA form, the CDR3 reads TGTGCCAGCAGTGAAATGGGGCCTCAGGGGGCCTCTGGGGCCAACGTCCTGACTTTC. Translation: CASSEMGPQGASGANVLTF. The chain joins TRBV6-4 to TRBJ2-6; 8 bases fit TRBD1. Unmatched junction bases numbered 10, after V lost 3 bases and J lost 0 bases. CDR1 MRHNA and CDR2 SNTAGT come from the germline V gene. The CDR3 length is 19 residues.

The chain joins TRBV19 to TRBJ2-1; D possibly corresponds to TRBD1 (6 bases). V lost 4 bases and J lost 4, with 20 bases in between. In germline, CDR1 is LNHDA, CDR2 SQIVND (reference sequence). This CDR3 comprises 17 residues. This chain's CDR3 is CASSTRGTSVFYNEQFF. The CDR3 coding sequence is TGTGCCAGTAGTACAAGGGGGACCTCCGTTTTTTACAATGAGCAGTTCTTC.

V and J are TRBV19 and TRBJ1-3; D perhaps matches TRBD1 (5 bases). V was clipped by 1 base and J by 2 bases, with 12 bases between them. Germline values: CDR1 LNHDA, CDR2 SQIVND (reference sequence). This CDR3 contains 16 residues. Written as DNA, the CDR3 is TGTGCCAGTAGTATAGTGGGGGACTACCCTGGAAACACCATATATTTT. Translated: CASSIVGDYPGNTIYF. Looking up the rest from reference TRBV19 and TRBJ1-3 gives the full variable domain: DGGITQSPKYLFRKEGQNVTLSCEQNLNHDAMYWYRQDPGQGLRLIYYSQIVNDFQKGDIAEGYSVSREKKESFPLTVTSAQKNPTAFYLCASSIVGDYPGNTIYFGEGSWLTVV.

The genes are TRBV5-4 and TRBJ2-3; D remains unclear. Germline CDR1 SGHNT, CDR2 YYREEE (reference sequence). V lost 0 bases and J lost 1, with 6 bases in between. The CDR3 has 14 residues. CDR3 coding DNA: TGTGCCAGCAGCTTGGTCCAAGGCACAGATACGCAGTATTTT. Encoded protein: CASSLVQGTDTQYF.

The chain employs TRBV28 and TRBJ2-3, with 12 nucleotides matching TRBD2. The CDR3 spans 19 residues. Unmatched junction bases numbered 13, after V lost 4 bases and J lost 2 bases. Germline V gives CDR1 MDHEN, CDR2 SYDVKM. CDR3 sequence (DNA): TGTGCCAGCAGTTCATACTTCATTGGACTAGCGGGAACCACAGATACGCAGTATTTT. Encoded protein: CASSSYFIGLAGTTDTQYF.

Here the CDR3 reads CASSDVGGWDIQYF. The DNA for the CDR3 is TGTGCCAGCAGTGATGTAGGGGGATGGGACATTCAGTACTTC. The chain employs TRBV6-1 and TRBJ2-4; TRBD1 is a possible D gene (6 bases). Per the germline V gene, CDR1 is MNHNS and CDR2 is SASEGT. The CDR3 is made up of 14 amino acids. Trimming removed 3 bases from V and 8 bases from J, with 14 bases in between.

Only one count was recorded for this clone. The chain employs TRBV6-1 and TRBJ2-3; D is perhaps TRBD2 (5 bases). There are 15 residues in the CDR3. Trimming pared 3 bases from V and 5 bases from J, leaving 15 bases between. Germline CDR1 and CDR2: MNHNS and SASEGT. The CDR3 protein is CASSDSGNRGDTQYF. CDR3 coding DNA: TGTGCCAGCAGTGATAGTGGCAACCGGGGAGATACGCAGTATTTT.

The V gene is TRBV11-2, the J gene TRBJ2-3; D remains unclear. This CDR3 is built from 13 residues. Trimming cost V 1 base and J 5 bases, with 7 bases left between them. Per germline, CDR1 SGHAT and CDR2 FQNNGV. The CDR3 DNA follows: TGTGCCAGCAGCTTAGTCGGTATAGATACGCAGTATTTT. This encodes CASSLVGIDTQYF.

The gene calls are TRBV11-2 and TRBJ1-1; the match to TRBD1 covers 8 bases. Unmatched junction bases numbered 6, after V lost 5 bases and J lost 1 base. Per the germline V gene, CDR1 is SGHAT and CDR2 is FQNNGV. The CDR3 sequence is 15 residues long. CDR3 nucleotide sequence: TGTGCCAGCAGCCCCAGGGGGCGCGGGAACACTGAAGCTTTCTTT. Its translation is CASSPRGRGNTEAFF.